This T cell receptor (beta chain) was observed in a study of T cell responses to AZD1222 COVID-19 vaccine. The table came from immunoSEQ multiplex PCR; TCRdb's copy has only in-frame clones and leaves some out. The sample lists about 220,000 clones, about 92% occurring once. About this clone itself: Its antigen is as yet unknown.

Notes on the study in general: Seropositive status at baseline applied to only five or six AZD1222 recipients. Mapped onto spike, vaccine-associated CD4 TCRs spanned it and were dominant at 160-218 and 743-854. Increased Spike-specific TCR breadth and depth were observed after two AZD1222 doses. Donor demographics were predominantly white British with a female majority; clonal diversity may be underestimated.

The sample was peripheral blood, taken on day 0 of MenACWY control vaccination. This clonotype was obtained from an adult in good health.

CDR3 amino acids: CASAYSAYNEQFF. The CDR3 nucleotides read TGCGCCAGTGCCTACTCAGCCTACAATGAGCAGTTCTTC. The chain combines TRBV5-1 with TRBJ2-1; no reliable D call. Germline lookup yields CDR1 SGHRS and CDR2 YFSETQ. The CDR3 totals 13 residues. V was shortened by 8 bases and J by 2 bases, with 11 bases between the two germline ends.